This T cell receptor (beta chain) was obtained from a study of shared clonotypes between healthy human individuals. Using immunoSEQ multiplex PCR, the repertoire was profiled, and TCRdb retains in-frame clones only, with some absent. There are 950,000 to 1,100,000 clones in the sample; around 76% occur only once, and about 1.5% lies in the top ten. The CDR3 covers 15 residues. The germline V and J ends were trimmed by 2 bases and 7 bases, with 14 bases remaining between them. Per the germline V gene, CDR1 is MNHEY and CDR2 is SVGAGI. The sample taken for sequencing was memory CD4+ T cells sorted from blood. Subset given: CD45RA-negative fraction. The TCR originated in a man younger than 35 in good health. The rearrangement joins TRBV6-5 to TRBJ2-2; D unclear. The CDR3 DNA reads TGTGCCAGCAGTTACGGTGCAAAGGGCCACGGGGAGCTGTTTTTT. It specifies CASSYGAKGHGELFF.